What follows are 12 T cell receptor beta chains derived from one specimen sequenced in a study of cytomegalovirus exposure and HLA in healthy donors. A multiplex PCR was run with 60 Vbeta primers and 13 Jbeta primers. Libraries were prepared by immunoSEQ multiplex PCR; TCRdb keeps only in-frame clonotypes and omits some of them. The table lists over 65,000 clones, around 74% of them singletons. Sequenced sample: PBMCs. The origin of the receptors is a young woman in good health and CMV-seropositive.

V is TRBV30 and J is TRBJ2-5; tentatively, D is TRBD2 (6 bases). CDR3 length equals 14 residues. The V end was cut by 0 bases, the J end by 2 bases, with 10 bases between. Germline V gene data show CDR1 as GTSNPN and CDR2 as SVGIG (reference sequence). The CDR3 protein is CAWSVFSGQETQYF. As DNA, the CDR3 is TGTGCCTGGAGTGTGTTCAGCGGGCAAGAGACCCAGTACTTC.

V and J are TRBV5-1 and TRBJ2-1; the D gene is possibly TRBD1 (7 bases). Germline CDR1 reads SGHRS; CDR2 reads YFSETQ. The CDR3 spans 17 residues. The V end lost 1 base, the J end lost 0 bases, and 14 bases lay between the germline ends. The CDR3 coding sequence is TGCGCCAGCAGCTTGAGCAGGGGGGCCCTCTCCTACAATGAGCAGTTCTTC. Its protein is CASSLSRGALSYNEQFF.

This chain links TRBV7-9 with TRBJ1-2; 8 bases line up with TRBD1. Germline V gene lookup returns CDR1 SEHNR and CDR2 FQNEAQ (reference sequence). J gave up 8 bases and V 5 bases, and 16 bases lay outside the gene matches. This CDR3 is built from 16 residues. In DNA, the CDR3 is TGTGCCAGCAGCCCCCGGACAGGGACGGGTTACGGAGGCTACACCTTC. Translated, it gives CASSPRTGTGYGGYTF.

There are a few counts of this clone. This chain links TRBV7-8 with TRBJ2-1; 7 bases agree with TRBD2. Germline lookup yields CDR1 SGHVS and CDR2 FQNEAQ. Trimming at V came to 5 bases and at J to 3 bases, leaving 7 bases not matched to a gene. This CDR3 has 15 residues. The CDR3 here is CASSGLAADYNEQFF. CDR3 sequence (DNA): TGTGCCAGCAGCGGCCTAGCGGCCGACTACAATGAGCAGTTCTTC.

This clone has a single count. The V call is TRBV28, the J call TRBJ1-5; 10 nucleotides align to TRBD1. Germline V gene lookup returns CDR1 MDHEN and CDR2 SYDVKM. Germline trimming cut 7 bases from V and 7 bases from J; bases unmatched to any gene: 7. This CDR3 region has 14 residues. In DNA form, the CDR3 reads TGTGCCAGCAAGACAGGGGGCGGTCCGCAGCCCCAGCATTTT. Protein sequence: CASKTGGGPQPQHF.

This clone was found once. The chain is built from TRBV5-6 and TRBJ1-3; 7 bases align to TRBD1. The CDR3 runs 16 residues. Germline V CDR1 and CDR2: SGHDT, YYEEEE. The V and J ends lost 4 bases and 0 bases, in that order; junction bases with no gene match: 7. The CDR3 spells CASSGGTVSSGNTIYF. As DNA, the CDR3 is TGTGCCAGCAGCGGAGGGACAGTTAGCTCTGGAAACACCATATATTTT. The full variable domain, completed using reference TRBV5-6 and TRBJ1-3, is DAGVTQSPTHLIKTRGQQVTLRCSPKSGHDTVSWYQQALGQGPQFIFQYYEEEERQRGNFPDRFSGHQFPNYSSELNVNALLLGDSALYLCASSGGTVSSGNTIYFGEGSWLTVV.

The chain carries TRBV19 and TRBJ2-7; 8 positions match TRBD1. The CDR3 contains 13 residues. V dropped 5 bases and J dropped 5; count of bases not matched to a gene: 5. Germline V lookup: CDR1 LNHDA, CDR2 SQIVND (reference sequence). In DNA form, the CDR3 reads TGTGCCAGTAGTGCGCAGGACAGGGACGAGCAGTACTTC. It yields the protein CASSAQDRDEQYF.

CDR3 sequence (DNA): TGCGCCAGCAGAGTAGGGGGCGACGCAGATACGCAGTATTTT. This gives the protein CASRVGGDADTQYF. This chain links TRBV10-1 with TRBJ2-3; 7 positions agree with TRBD1. V trimming: 6 bases; J trimming: 4 bases; junction bases outside the gene matches: 7. The CDR3 consists of 14 residues. Looked up from germline, CDR1 is WNHNN and CDR2 is SYGVQD (reference sequence).

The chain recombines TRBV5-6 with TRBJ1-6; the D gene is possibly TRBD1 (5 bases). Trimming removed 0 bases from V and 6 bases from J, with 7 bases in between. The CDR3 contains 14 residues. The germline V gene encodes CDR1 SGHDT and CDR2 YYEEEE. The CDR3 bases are TGTGCCAGCAGCTTGGGGGGACTTAATTCACCCCTCCACTTT. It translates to CASSLGGLNSPLHF.

CDR3 amino acids: CASSDRGDIEKLFF. CDR3 bases: TGTGCCAGCAGTGACCGGGGGGATATCGAAAAACTGTTTTTT. J is TRBJ1-4 and V is TRBV6-1, with a possible D match to TRBD1 (5 bases). The germline CDR1 and CDR2 sequences are MNHNS and SASEGT. The CDR3 covers 14 residues. Trimming took off 3 bases at V and 8 bases at J, with 13 bases between the two ends.

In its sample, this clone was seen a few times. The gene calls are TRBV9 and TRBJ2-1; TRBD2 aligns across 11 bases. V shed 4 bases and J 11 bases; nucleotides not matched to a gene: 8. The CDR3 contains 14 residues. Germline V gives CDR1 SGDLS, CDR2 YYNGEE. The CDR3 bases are TGTGCCAGCAGCCTCGGACTAGCGGGCCTCCAGCAGTTCTTC. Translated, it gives CASSLGLAGLQQFF.

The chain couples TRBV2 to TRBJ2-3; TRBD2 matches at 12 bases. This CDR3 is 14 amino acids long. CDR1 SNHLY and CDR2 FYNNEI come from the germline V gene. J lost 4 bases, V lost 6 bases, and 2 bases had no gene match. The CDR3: CASRTSGSADTQYF. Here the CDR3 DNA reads TGTGCCAGCAGGACTAGCGGGAGCGCAGATACGCAGTATTTT.